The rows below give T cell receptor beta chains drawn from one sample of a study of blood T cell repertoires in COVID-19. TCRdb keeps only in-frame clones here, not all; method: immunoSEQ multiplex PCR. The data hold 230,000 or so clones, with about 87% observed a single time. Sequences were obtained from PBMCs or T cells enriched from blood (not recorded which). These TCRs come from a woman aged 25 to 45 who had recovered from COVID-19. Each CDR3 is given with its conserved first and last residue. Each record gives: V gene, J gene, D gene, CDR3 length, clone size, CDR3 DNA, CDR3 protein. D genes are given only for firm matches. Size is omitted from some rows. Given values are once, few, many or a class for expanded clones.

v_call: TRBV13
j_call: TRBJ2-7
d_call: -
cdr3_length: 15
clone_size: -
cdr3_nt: TGTGCCAGCAGCTTTTGGGGGCGCCCTACCTACGAGCAGTACTTC
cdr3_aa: CASSFWGRPTYEQYF

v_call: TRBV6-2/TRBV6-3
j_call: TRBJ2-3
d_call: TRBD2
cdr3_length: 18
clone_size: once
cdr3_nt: TGTGCCAGCAGTTACAAATTAGCGGGGGCGCCGGTCGCAGATACGCAGTATTTT
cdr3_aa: CASSYKLAGAPVADTQYF

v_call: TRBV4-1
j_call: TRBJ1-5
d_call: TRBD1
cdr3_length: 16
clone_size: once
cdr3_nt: TGCGCCAGCAGCCAAGTACAGGGGCAGGGAAATCAGCCCCAGCATTTT
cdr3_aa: CASSQVQGQGNQPQHF

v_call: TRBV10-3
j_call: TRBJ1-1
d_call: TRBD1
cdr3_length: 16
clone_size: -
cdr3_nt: TGTGCCATCAGTGAAGCCCCGACAGGGGAGGGGACTGAAGCTTTCTTT
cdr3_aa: CAISEAPTGEGTEAFF

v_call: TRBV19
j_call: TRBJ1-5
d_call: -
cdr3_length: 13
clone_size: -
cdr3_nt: TGTGCCAGTATGTCTAGTGAACATCAGCCCCAGCATTTT
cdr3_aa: CASMSSEHQPQHF

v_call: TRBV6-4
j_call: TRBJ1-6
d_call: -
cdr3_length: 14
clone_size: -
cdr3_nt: TGTGCCAGCAGTGACTCGGCTTATAATTCACCCCTCCACTTT
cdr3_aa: CASSDSAYNSPLHF

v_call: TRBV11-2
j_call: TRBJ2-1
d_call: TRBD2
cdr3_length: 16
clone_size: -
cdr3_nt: TGTGCCAGCAGCTTAGTAGGCGGGGGGGCGGATAATGAGCAGTTCTTC
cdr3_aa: CASSLVGGGADNEQFF

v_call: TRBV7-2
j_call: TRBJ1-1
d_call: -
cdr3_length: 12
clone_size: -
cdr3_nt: TGTGCCAGCGGGCGGGGGGACACTGAAGCTTTCTTT
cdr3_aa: CASGRGDTEAFF

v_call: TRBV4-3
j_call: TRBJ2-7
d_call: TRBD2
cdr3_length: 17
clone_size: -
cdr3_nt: TGCGCCAGCAGCCAAGATCGAGTAGCGGGAACCGGCTATGTGCAGTACTTC
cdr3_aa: CASSQDRVAGTGYVQYF

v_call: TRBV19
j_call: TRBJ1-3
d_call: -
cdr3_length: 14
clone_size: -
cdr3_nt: TGTGCCAGTAGTATAGACAGCTCTGGAAACACCATATATTTT
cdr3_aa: CASSIDSSGNTIYF

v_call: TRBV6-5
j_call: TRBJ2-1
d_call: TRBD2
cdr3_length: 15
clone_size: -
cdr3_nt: TGTGCCGTGGCTAACTCGGGACTAGCCTCCAATGAGCAGTTCTTC
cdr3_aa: CAVANSGLASNEQFF

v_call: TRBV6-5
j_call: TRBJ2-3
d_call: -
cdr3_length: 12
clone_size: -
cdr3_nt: TGTGCCAGCAGTACTGAGGGAGATACGCAGTATTTT
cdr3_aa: CASSTEGDTQYF

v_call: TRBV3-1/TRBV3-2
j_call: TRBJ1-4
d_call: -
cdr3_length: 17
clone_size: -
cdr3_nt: TGTGCCAGCAGCCAAGGAGCGGGCCCAGGGAATGTTGAAAAACTGTTTTTT
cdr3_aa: CASSQGAGPGNVEKLFF

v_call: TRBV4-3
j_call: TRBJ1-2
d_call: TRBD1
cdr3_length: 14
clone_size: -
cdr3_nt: TGCGCCAGCAGCCTCCTGGACAGGGGAAATGGCTACACCTTC
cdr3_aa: CASSLLDRGNGYTF

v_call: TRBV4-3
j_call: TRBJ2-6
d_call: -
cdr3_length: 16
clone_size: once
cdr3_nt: TGCGCCAGCAGCCAGGTTAGACAGGCCGGGGCCAACGTCCTGACTTTC
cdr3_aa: CASSQVRQAGANVLTF

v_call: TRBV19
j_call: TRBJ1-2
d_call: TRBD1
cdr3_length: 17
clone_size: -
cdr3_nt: TGTGCCAGTAGTTTTCGGTGGTCGGACAGGGGGCTTGATGGCTACACCTTC
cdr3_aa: CASSFRWSDRGLDGYTF

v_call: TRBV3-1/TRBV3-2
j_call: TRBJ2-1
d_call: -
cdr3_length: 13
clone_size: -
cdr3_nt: TGTGCCAGCAGCCAAGCGGGGAACAATGAGCAGTTCTTC
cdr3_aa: CASSQAGNNEQFF

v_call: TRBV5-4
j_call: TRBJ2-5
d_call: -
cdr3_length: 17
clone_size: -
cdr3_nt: TGTGCCAGCAGCTTGTGGTTCGACTACCCCCTTGGGGAGACCCAGTACTTC
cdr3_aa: CASSLWFDYPLGETQYF

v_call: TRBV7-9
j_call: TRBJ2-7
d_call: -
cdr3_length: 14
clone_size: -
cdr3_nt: TGTGCCAGCAGCTTAGCTACAGATAGCTACGAGCAGTACTTC
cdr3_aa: CASSLATDSYEQYF

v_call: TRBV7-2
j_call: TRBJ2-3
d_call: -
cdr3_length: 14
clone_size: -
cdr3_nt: TGTGCCAGCAGCTTAGTGGGGCAGCAAGATACGCAGTATTTT
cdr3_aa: CASSLVGQQDTQYF

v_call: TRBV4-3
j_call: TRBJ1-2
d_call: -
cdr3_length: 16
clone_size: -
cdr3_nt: TGCGCCAGCAGCCAAGAGCAGGGAGGCCGGTTCGATGGCTACACCTTC
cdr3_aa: CASSQEQGGRFDGYTF

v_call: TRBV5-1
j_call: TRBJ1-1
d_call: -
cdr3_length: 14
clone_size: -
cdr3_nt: TGCGCCAGCAGCTTGGAGGTTGGGGGGTCTGAAGCTTTCTTT
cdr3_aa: CASSLEVGGSEAFF

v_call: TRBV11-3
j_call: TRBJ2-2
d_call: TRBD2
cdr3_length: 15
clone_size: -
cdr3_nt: TGTGCCAGCAGCTTGGGGCGGGGGTACACCGGGGAGCTGTTTTTT
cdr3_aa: CASSLGRGYTGELFF

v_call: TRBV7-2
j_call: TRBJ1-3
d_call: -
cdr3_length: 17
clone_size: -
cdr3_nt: TGTGCCAGCAGCTTAGCACGGGGGAGGTACTCTGGAAACACCATATATTTT
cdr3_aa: CASSLARGRYSGNTIYF

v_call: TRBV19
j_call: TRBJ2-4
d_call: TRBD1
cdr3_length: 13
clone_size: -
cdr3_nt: TGTGCCAGTAGGGGACAGGACGGGAACATTCAGTACTTC
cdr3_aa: CASRGQDGNIQYF

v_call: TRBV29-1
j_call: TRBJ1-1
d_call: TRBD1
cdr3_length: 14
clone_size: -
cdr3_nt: TGCAGCGTTGAATCCGGGACAGATAACACTGAAGCTTTCTTT
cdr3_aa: CSVESGTDNTEAFF